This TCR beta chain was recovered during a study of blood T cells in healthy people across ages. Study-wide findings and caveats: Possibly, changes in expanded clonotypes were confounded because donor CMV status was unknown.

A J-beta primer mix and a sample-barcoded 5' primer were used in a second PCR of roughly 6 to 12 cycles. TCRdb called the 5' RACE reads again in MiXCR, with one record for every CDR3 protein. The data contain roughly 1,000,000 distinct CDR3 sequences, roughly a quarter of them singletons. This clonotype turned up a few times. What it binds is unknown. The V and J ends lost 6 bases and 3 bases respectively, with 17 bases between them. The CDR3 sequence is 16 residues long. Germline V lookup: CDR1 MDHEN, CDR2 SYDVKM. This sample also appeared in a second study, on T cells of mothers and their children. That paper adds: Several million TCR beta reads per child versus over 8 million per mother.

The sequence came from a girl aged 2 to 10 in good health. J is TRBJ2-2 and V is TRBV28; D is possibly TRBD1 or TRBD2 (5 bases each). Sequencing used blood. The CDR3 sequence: CASRTVGVGDTGELFF. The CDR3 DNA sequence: TGTGCCAGCAGGACAGTGGGGGTCGGGGACACCGGGGAGCTGTTTTTT.